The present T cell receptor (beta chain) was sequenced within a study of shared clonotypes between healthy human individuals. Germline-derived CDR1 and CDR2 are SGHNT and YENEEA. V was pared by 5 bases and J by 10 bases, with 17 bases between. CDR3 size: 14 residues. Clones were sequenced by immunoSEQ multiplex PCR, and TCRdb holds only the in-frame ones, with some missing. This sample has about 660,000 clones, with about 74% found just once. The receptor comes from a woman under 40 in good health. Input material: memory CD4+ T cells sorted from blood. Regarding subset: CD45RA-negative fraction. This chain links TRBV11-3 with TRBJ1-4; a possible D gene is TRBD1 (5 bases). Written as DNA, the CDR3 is TGTGCCAGCAGCGTTCATGCGGGGGTGGGAAAACTGTTTTTT. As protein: CASSVHAGVGKLFF.